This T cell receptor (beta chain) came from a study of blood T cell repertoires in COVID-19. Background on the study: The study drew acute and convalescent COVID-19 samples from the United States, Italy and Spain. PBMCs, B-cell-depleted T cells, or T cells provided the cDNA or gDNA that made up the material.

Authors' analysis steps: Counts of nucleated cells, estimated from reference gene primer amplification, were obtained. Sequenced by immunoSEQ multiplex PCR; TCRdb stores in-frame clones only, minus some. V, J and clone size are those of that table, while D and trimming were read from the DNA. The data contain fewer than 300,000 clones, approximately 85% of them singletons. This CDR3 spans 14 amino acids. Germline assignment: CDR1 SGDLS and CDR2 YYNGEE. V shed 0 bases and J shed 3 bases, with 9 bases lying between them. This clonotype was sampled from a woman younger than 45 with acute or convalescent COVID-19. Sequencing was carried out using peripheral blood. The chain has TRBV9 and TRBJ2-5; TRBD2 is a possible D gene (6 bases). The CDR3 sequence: CASSVGGEEETQYF. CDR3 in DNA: TGTGCCAGCAGCGTAGGGGGGGAGGAAGAGACCCAGTACTTC.